These T cell receptor beta chains were read from a single sample in a study of identical twins' blood T cells. MiXCR, run by TCRdb on the 5' RACE reads, gives a single entry per CDR3 protein. The table records roughly 380,000 distinct CDR3 sequences, around 30% of them present only once. The specimen sequenced was PBMCs. Every receptor here comes from a woman aged 18-49 years in good health. Each CDR3 is given with its conserved first and last residue. D genes are given only for firm matches. Rows give clone size only sometimes, using once, few, many, or a class for an expanded clone.

NA TRBJ1-2 NA TRBV19 CASGFPGRFYGYTF TGTGCCAGTGGCTTCCCGGGACGTTTCTATGGCTACACCTTC
TRBD1 TRBJ2-3 NA TRBV12-3/TRBV12-4 CASSRDRGSDTQYF TGTGCCAGCAGTCGGGACAGGGGCTCAGATACGCAGTATTTT
NA TRBJ2-1 many TRBV9 CASSASNSNEQFF TGTGCCAGCAGCGCAAGCAATAGCAATGAGCAGTTCTTC
NA TRBJ1-2 NA TRBV3-1 CASSQENRVVGYTF TGTGCCAGCAGCCAAGAAAACAGGGTGGTGGGCTACACCTTC
TRBD2 TRBJ2-3 NA TRBV28 CASSLEGGRGRDTQYF TGTGCCAGCAGTTTAGAAGGCGGGAGGGGCAGAGATACGCAGTATTTT
TRBD2 TRBJ2-1 NA TRBV14 CSSSQDYGRNEQFF TGTTCCAGCAGCCAAGATTACGGGAGGAATGAGCAGTTCTTC
NA TRBJ2-1 few TRBV20-1 CSARDLGMFTYNEQFF TGCAGTGCTAGAGATCTGGGAATGTTCACTTACAATGAGCAGTTCTTC
NA TRBJ1-1 NA TRBV5-1 CASSFHQEGTEAFF TGCGCCAGCAGCTTTCACCAGGAGGGCACTGAAGCTTTCTTT
NA TRBJ2-3 NA TRBV20-1 CSGTIQPTDTQYF TGCAGTGGGACTATTCAGCCCACAGATACGCAGTATTTT
TRBD1 TRBJ1-1 NA TRBV27 CASRKGQANTEAFF TGTGCCAGCAGGAAAGGACAGGCGAACACTGAAGCTTTCTTT
NA TRBJ1-2 few TRBV20-1 CSARNSPGYGYTF TGCAGTGCTAGAAATTCTCCCGGCTATGGCTACACCTTC
TRBD1 TRBJ2-7 NA TRBV29-1 CSVPTGGGYEQYF TGCAGCGTTCCGACAGGGGGCGGGTACGAGCAGTACTTC
NA TRBJ2-1 NA TRBV5-1 CASSFIVDNGQFF TGCGCCAGCAGCTTTATCGTGGACAATGGGCAGTTCTTC
NA TRBJ1-6 NA TRBV19 CASSTPGESSPLHF TGTGCCAGTAGTACGCCGGGGGAAAGTTCACCCCTCCACTTT
NA TRBJ1-2 NA TRBV30 CAWKGRPTNYGYTF TGTGCCTGGAAGGGCCGGCCGACCAACTATGGCTACACCTTC
TRBD1 TRBJ1-2 NA TRBV10-3 CAISDPTRTGYGYTF TGTGCCATCAGTGACCCGACCCGGACAGGCTATGGCTACACCTTC
NA TRBJ2-2 NA TRBV9 CASRVQRTGELFF TGTGCCAGCAGGGTTCAGCGGACCGGGGAGCTGTTTTTT
NA TRBJ2-7 NA TRBV25-1 CASSVTLRGHEQYF TGTGCCAGCAGTGTTACCCTCAGGGGCCACGAGCAGTACTTC
TRBD1 TRBJ1-1 NA TRBV10-3 CAISRDRDTEAFF TGTGCCATCAGCCGGGACAGGGACACTGAAGCTTTCTTT
NA TRBJ1-3 NA TRBV10-3 CAISEASGNTIYF TGTGCCATCAGTGAAGCTTCTGGAAACACCATATATTTT
NA TRBJ1-3 NA TRBV5-1 CACSLDGGITGNTIYF TGCGCCTGCAGCTTAGACGGTGGGATTACTGGAAACACCATATATTTT
NA TRBJ2-7 few TRBV5-6 CASSLVSEQYF TGTGCCAGCAGCTTGGTATCCGAGCAGTACTTC
NA TRBJ2-3 NA TRBV14 CASSLGAIHITDTQYF TGTGCCAGCAGCCTTGGGGCTATCCATATCACAGATACGCAGTATTTT
NA TRBJ2-7 NA TRBV6-5 CASSYSKARGLQQYF TGTGCCAGCAGTTACTCGAAGGCCAGGGGCCTTCAGCAGTACTTC
TRBD1 TRBJ1-5 few TRBV12-3/TRBV12-4 CASSLPGQGTNQPQHF TGTGCCAGCAGTTTACCGGGACAGGGTACGAATCAGCCCCAGCATTTT
NA TRBJ1-4 NA TRBV5-1 CASSFGGNNEKLFF TGCGCCAGCAGCTTCGGGGGAAATAATGAAAAACTGTTTTTT
TRBD1 TRBJ1-5 NA TRBV20-1 CSARVPGQGGQPQHF TGCAGTGCTAGAGTCCCGGGACAGGGTGGTCAGCCCCAGCATTTT
NA TRBJ1-1 many TRBV19 CASIKGATEAFF TGTGCCAGCATTAAGGGCGCGACTGAAGCTTTCTTT
TRBD1 TRBJ1-2 NA TRBV13 CASSSQGADGYTF TGTGCCAGCAGCTCCCAGGGGGCGGATGGCTACACCTTC
NA TRBJ2-1 few TRBV12-3/TRBV12-4 CASSLMYGEQFF TGTGCCAGCAGTTTAATGTACGGGGAGCAGTTCTTC
NA TRBJ2-7 NA TRBV6-1 CASRTRDLSYEQYF TGTGCCAGCAGGACCAGGGATCTGTCCTACGAGCAGTACTTC
NA TRBJ2-7 NA TRBV20-1 CSVQGIDEQYF TGCAGTGTGCAGGGGATCGACGAGCAGTACTTC